This TCR beta chain was sequenced in a study of T cells after somatic rescue of genetic block. This table comes from immunoSEQ multiplex PCR, and its TCRdb copy is limited to in-frame clones, with some not included. The sample has under 7,500 clones; about 81% are singletons. This CDR3 contains 12 residues. Germline assignment: CDR1 SQVTM and CDR2 ANQGSEA. Trimming cost V 8 bases and J 5 bases, with 15 bases left between them. The sequenced sample consisted of peripheral blood mononuclear cells (PBMCs). The chain employs TRBV29-1 and TRBJ1-2; D might be TRBD1 (5 bases). The origin of this receptor is a boy between 10 and 17 years old. DNA of the CDR3: TGCAGCTCTAGGGACCGAACGTATGGCTACACCTTC. Its translation: CSSRDRTYGYTF.